These T cell receptor beta chains were read from a single sample in a study of shared T cell receptors in the human thymus. Some clones are missing from TCRdb's copy, which holds only in-frame ones; the method was immunoSEQ multiplex PCR. The table has 700,000 to 750,000 clones, approximately 85% seen once. The same sample was also studied in work on human thymus T cells.

The sample taken for sequencing was thymocytes. These TCRs come from a girl less than two years old with a congenital heart defect. CDR3s include the opening cysteine and the closing phenylalanine or tryptophan. The D gene is left open where the match is weak. Size values are once, few and many counts, or a class for expanded clones, and some rows have none.

D gene	J gene	V gene	clone size	CDR3 protein	CDR3 DNA
-	TRBJ1-4	TRBV9	-	CASSVGHNPATNEKLFF	TGTGCCAGCAGCGTAGGACACAACCCGGCAACTAATGAAAAACTGTTTTTT
-	TRBJ1-2	TRBV9	-	CASSATRGGVEGYTF	TGTGCCAGCAGCGCCACCCGAGGGGGGGTGGAGGGCTACACCTTC
TRBD2	TRBJ2-1	TRBV28	-	CASSVREGMGEQFF	TGTGCCAGCAGTGTCAGGGAGGGCATGGGTGAGCAGTTCTTC
-	TRBJ1-3	TRBV5-1	-	CASRTGSGNTIYF	TGCGCCAGCAGGACAGGCTCTGGAAACACCATATATTTT
-	TRBJ2-5	TRBV19	-	CASSIGQVRAQYF	TGTGCCAGTAGTATAGGACAGGTTCGGGCCCAGTACTTC
TRBD2	TRBJ2-3	TRBV19	-	CASTERTREYTDTQYF	TGTGCCAGTACCGAAAGAACGCGGGAGTACACAGATACGCAGTATTTT
TRBD2	TRBJ2-3	TRBV2	-	CASRRTSGGPQFSTDTQYF	TGTGCCAGCAGGCGGACTAGCGGGGGCCCTCAATTTAGCACAGATACGCAGTATTTT
TRBD1	TRBJ1-2	TRBV2	-	CASNWPGGTNYGYTF	TGTGCCAGCAATTGGCCAGGGGGTACGAACTATGGCTACACCTTC
TRBD1	TRBJ2-7	TRBV7-2	few	CASSQPPRDRASYEQYF	TGTGCCAGCAGCCAGCCGCCCCGGGACAGGGCATCCTACGAGCAGTACTTC
TRBD1	TRBJ1-1	TRBV28	-	CASSLRQGSTEAFF	TGTGCCAGCAGCCTAAGACAGGGAAGTACTGAAGCTTTCTTT
-	TRBJ1-6	TRBV28	-	CASSHRDVGWDSPLHF	TGTGCCAGCAGTCACAGGGATGTCGGCTGGGATTCACCCCTCCACTTT
TRBD2	TRBJ2-3	TRBV10-2	-	CASSDPTSGGIRDTQYF	TGCGCCAGCAGCGACCCCACTAGCGGGGGGATCAGAGATACGCAGTATTTT
TRBD1	TRBJ1-4	TRBV5-6	once	CASSLQINRGGEKLFF	TGTGCCAGCAGCTTGCAAATTAACAGGGGAGGTGAAAAACTGTTTTTT
TRBD1	TRBJ1-2	TRBV18	-	CASSPWTGLSYGYTF	TGTGCCAGCTCTCCCTGGACAGGGTTGAGCTATGGCTACACCTTC
-	TRBJ2-3	TRBV7-9	once	CASSQAGATTQYF	TGTGCCAGCAGCCAGGCGGGGGCTACTACGCAGTATTTT
TRBD1	TRBJ1-2	TRBV15	-	CATSRHRGAANYGYTF	TGTGCCACCAGCAGACACAGGGGAGCAGCTAACTATGGCTACACCTTC
-	TRBJ2-3	TRBV7-9	-	CASNKGGSLGLSTDTQYF	TGTGCCAGCAACAAGGGGGGGAGCTTAGGGCTAAGCACAGATACGCAGTATTTT
TRBD2	TRBJ2-3	TRBV6-6	-	CASSYAGGAADTQYF	TGTGCCAGCAGTTACGCCGGGGGGGCAGCCGATACGCAGTATTTT
-	TRBJ1-1	TRBV5-1	-	CASSAWEGKGMNTEAFF	TGCGCCAGCAGCGCTTGGGAGGGGAAAGGTATGAACACTGAAGCTTTCTTT
TRBD1	TRBJ1-1	TRBV2	-	CASSGDTGGTEAFF	TGTGCCAGCAGTGGGGATACAGGGGGCACTGAAGCTTTCTTT
TRBD1	TRBJ1-1	TRBV27	-	CASSFTGAAEAFF	TGTGCCAGCAGTTTTACAGGGGCGGCTGAAGCTTTCTTT
-	TRBJ1-2	TRBV28	few	CASSPWTDYVPDYGYTF	TGTGCCAGCAGTCCGTGGACAGATTATGTTCCAGATTATGGCTACACCTTC
-	TRBJ1-3	TRBV7-7	-	CASSPLRSSGNTIYF	TGTGCTAGCAGCCCACTTCGAAGCTCTGGAAACACCATATATTTT
TRBD2	TRBJ2-1	TRBV6-4	-	CASSDSRGGTNEQFF	TGTGCCAGCAGTGACTCGCGGGGGGGCACCAATGAGCAGTTCTTC
-	TRBJ1-6	TRBV28	-	CASSWTQTSSSYNSPLHF	TGTGCCAGCAGTTGGACACAAACTTCGAGCTCCTATAATTCACCCCTCCACTTT
-	TRBJ2-7	TRBV27	-	CASSLTRASAYEQYF	TGTGCCAGCAGTTTGACGAGGGCCTCCGCCTACGAGCAGTACTTC
-	TRBJ2-7	TRBV6-5	-	CASSYGRGISTYEQYF	TGTGCCAGCAGTTATGGGCGAGGGATCAGTACCTACGAGCAGTACTTC
-	TRBJ2-7	TRBV6-6	-	CASRARANEQYF	TGTGCCAGCAGAGCGAGGGCCAACGAGCAGTACTTC
TRBD2	TRBJ2-1	TRBV10-1	few	CASSETGTSGGAWFF	TGCGCCAGCAGTGAGACCGGGACTAGCGGGGGGGCCTGGTTCTTC
TRBD1	TRBJ1-3	TRBV7-8	few	CASSPKDESDRRNTIYF	TGTGCCAGCAGCCCCAAAGACGAGTCGGACAGGAGAAACACCATATATTTT
-	TRBJ1-5	TRBV5-6	-	CASSLAPNSNQPQHF	TGTGCCAGCAGCTTGGCCCCCAATAGCAATCAGCCCCAGCATTTT
TRBD1	TRBJ2-5	TRBV10-3	-	CAISGDRTIETQYF	TGTGCCATCAGTGGGGACAGGACCATAGAGACCCAGTACTTC
TRBD1	TRBJ1-5	TRBV2	-	CASSEGQGVRMNQPQHF	TGTGCCAGCAGTGAAGGCCAGGGGGTACGGATGAATCAGCCCCAGCATTTT
-	TRBJ1-4	TRBV5-4	-	CASSFGQRDATNEKLFF	TGTGCCAGCAGCTTCGGACAGCGTGATGCAACTAATGAAAAACTGTTTTTT
-	TRBJ1-5	TRBV19	once	CASRADSYPNQPQHF	TGTGCCAGTAGGGCCGACAGTTACCCCAATCAGCCCCAGCATTTT
-	TRBJ1-2	TRBV5-1	-	CASSSRTGHGYTF	TGCGCCAGCAGCTCCAGAACAGGGCATGGCTACACCTTC
-	TRBJ2-1	TRBV7-3	-	CASSLTRGEQFF	TGTGCCAGCAGCTTAACGCGCGGTGAGCAGTTCTTC
TRBD1	TRBJ1-2	TRBV28	-	CASRPRTGYNYGYTF	TGTGCCAGCAGACCTAGGACAGGTTATAACTATGGCTACACCTTC
-	TRBJ2-3	TRBV5-1	-	CASRQMIWARGLTSTDTQYF	TGCGCCAGCAGACAAATGATCTGGGCCAGAGGGCTGACTAGCACAGATACGCAGTATTTT
-	TRBJ1-1	TRBV28	once	CASSSNTEAFF	TGTGCCAGCAGCTCTAACACTGAAGCTTTCTTT
-	TRBJ1-1	TRBV7-9	once	CASSLARGAGEAFF	TGTGCCAGCAGCTTAGCTCGGGGGGCCGGGGAAGCTTTCTTT
TRBD1	TRBJ1-5	TRBV10-3	-	CAIRRTGVNQPQHF	TGTGCCATCAGGCGGACAGGGGTCAATCAGCCCCAGCATTTT
TRBD1	TRBJ1-2	TRBV9	-	CASSSRLGTGVGYTF	TGTGCCAGCAGCTCCCGACTCGGGACAGGGGTTGGCTACACCTTC
-	TRBJ2-1	TRBV10-3	-	CATQSGVYNEQFF	TGTGCCACCCAATCGGGGGTTTACAATGAGCAGTTCTTC
-	TRBJ1-2	TRBV7-5	few	CARSLGVVRSGYTF	TGTGCCAGAAGCTTAGGAGTGGTTAGGAGTGGCTACACCTTC
TRBD1	TRBJ1-1	TRBV5-1	-	CASSLGQGLSGAFF	TGCGCCAGCAGCTTGGGACAGGGTTTAAGTGGGGCTTTCTTT
-	TRBJ2-5	TRBV25-1	few	CASTVNYSGLNETQYF	TGTGCCAGCACCGTTAATTATTCAGGGTTGAACGAGACCCAGTACTTC
-	TRBJ2-7	TRBV5-5	-	CASSLTREDEQYF	TGTGCCAGCAGCTTGACGAGGGAAGACGAGCAGTACTTC
TRBD2	TRBJ2-1	TRBV7-9	-	CASSLSGGYYNEQFF	TGTGCCAGCAGCCTTAGCGGGGGATACTACAATGAGCAGTTCTTC
-	TRBJ2-7	TRBV14	-	CASSQQRDTDSYEQYF	TGTGCCAGCAGCCAACAACGGGACACAGACTCCTACGAGCAGTACTTC
-	TRBJ2-7	TRBV10-3	-	CATRGGKRQETNYEQYF	TGTGCCACCCGAGGGGGTAAGAGACAGGAGACGAACTACGAGCAGTACTTC
TRBD2	TRBJ2-3	TRBV4-3	-	CASSQDDERGGSMLHTDTQYF	TGCGCCAGCAGCCAAGATGATGAGCGGGGGGGGTCCATGTTACACACAGATACGCAGTATTTT